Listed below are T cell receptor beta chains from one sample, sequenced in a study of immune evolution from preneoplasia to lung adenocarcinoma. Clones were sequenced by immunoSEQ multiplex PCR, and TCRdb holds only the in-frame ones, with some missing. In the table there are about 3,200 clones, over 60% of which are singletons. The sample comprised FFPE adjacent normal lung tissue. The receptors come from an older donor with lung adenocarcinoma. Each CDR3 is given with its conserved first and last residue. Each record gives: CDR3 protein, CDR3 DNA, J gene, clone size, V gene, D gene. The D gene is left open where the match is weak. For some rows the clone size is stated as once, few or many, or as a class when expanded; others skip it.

CDR3 protein: CASSLAGRDGGYTF
CDR3 DNA: TGTGCCAGCAGCTTGGCCGGCAGGGATGGTGGCTACACCTTC
J gene: TRBJ1-2
clone size: NA
V gene: TRBV5-6
D gene: NA

CDR3 protein: CASSLGQLNEKLFF
CDR3 DNA: TGCGCCAGCAGCTTGGGACAGTTGAATGAAAAACTGTTTTTT
J gene: TRBJ1-4
clone size: NA
V gene: TRBV5-1
D gene: NA

CDR3 protein: CASSNTDTQYF
CDR3 DNA: TGTGCCAGCAGTAATACAGATACGCAGTATTTT
J gene: TRBJ2-3
clone size: NA
V gene: TRBV6-5
D gene: NA

CDR3 protein: CASSPHGLAGNETQYF
CDR3 DNA: TGTGCCAGCAGCCCCCACGGACTAGCGGGAAATGAGACCCAGTACTTC
J gene: TRBJ2-5
clone size: NA
V gene: TRBV11-2
D gene: TRBD2

CDR3 protein: CASSARQGGPTDTQYF
CDR3 DNA: TGTGCCAGCAGCGCCCGACAGGGAGGACCCACAGATACGCAGTATTTT
J gene: TRBJ2-3
clone size: NA
V gene: TRBV9
D gene: NA

CDR3 protein: CATLKPKTEPLSDEAFF
CDR3 DNA: TGCGCCACTCTCAAACCCAAGACAGAGCCCCTTAGCGATGAAGCTTTCTTT
J gene: TRBJ1-1
clone size: NA
V gene: TRBV10-1
D gene: NA

CDR3 protein: CASSLLSYEQYF
CDR3 DNA: TGTGCCAGCAGCCTCCTCTCCTACGAGCAGTACTTC
J gene: TRBJ2-7
clone size: NA
V gene: TRBV11-3
D gene: NA

CDR3 protein: CASSYRASGTDTQYF
CDR3 DNA: TGTGCCAGCAGTTACCGGGCTAGCGGCACAGATACGCAGTATTTT
J gene: TRBJ2-3
clone size: NA
V gene: TRBV6-5
D gene: NA

CDR3 protein: CASSLARETQYF
CDR3 DNA: TGTGCCAGCAGCTTAGCGAGAGAGACCCAGTACTTC
J gene: TRBJ2-5
clone size: NA
V gene: TRBV7-2
D gene: NA

CDR3 protein: CASSLGTGGSYEQYF
CDR3 DNA: TGTGCCAGCAGCCTTGGGACAGGGGGATCTTACGAGCAGTACTTC
J gene: TRBJ2-7
clone size: NA
V gene: TRBV5-4
D gene: TRBD1

CDR3 protein: CASSRITGPGELFF
CDR3 DNA: TGTGCCAGCAGTCGAATTACAGGGCCCGGGGAGCTGTTTTTT
J gene: TRBJ2-2
clone size: NA
V gene: TRBV6-1
D gene: NA

CDR3 protein: CSVRRDSESYTF
CDR3 DNA: TGCAGCGTACGCCGGGACAGCGAATCCTACACCTTC
J gene: TRBJ1-2
clone size: NA
V gene: TRBV29-1
D gene: TRBD1

CDR3 protein: CASSPRQLATRELFF
CDR3 DNA: TGTGCCAGCAGTCCTAGACAGCTCGCCACCCGGGAGCTGTTTTTT
J gene: TRBJ2-2
clone size: once
V gene: TRBV6-5
D gene: NA

CDR3 protein: CASSQGRTGRTNYEQYF
CDR3 DNA: TGCGCCAGCAGCCAAGGGCGGACCGGGAGGACAAACTACGAGCAGTACTTC
J gene: TRBJ2-7
clone size: NA
V gene: TRBV4-3
D gene: TRBD2

CDR3 protein: CASSPRLDSGNTIYF
CDR3 DNA: TGTGCCAGCTCACCAAGGCTCGACTCTGGAAACACCATATATTTT
J gene: TRBJ1-3
clone size: NA
V gene: TRBV18
D gene: NA

CDR3 protein: CASSLRGTDTQYF
CDR3 DNA: TGTGCCAGCAGCCTCAGGGGAACAGATACGCAGTATTTT
J gene: TRBJ2-3
clone size: NA
V gene: TRBV28
D gene: NA

CDR3 protein: CAWSLQGAYEQYF
CDR3 DNA: TGTGCCTGGAGTCTACAGGGCGCCTACGAGCAGTACTTC
J gene: TRBJ2-7
clone size: NA
V gene: TRBV30
D gene: NA

CDR3 protein: CASSGGSTDTQYF
CDR3 DNA: TGTGCCAGCAGTGGCGGGAGCACAGATACGCAGTATTTT
J gene: TRBJ2-3
clone size: once
V gene: TRBV6-4
D gene: NA

CDR3 protein: CASSPGGYEQYF
CDR3 DNA: TGTGCCAGCAGCCCCGGCGGCTACGAGCAGTACTTC
J gene: TRBJ2-7
clone size: NA
V gene: TRBV14
D gene: NA

CDR3 protein: CASCREANQPQHF
CDR3 DNA: TGTGCCAGCTGCAGAGAAGCCAATCAGCCCCAGCATTTT
J gene: TRBJ1-5
clone size: few
V gene: TRBV27
D gene: NA

CDR3 protein: CASSTGTSGGEGETQYF
CDR3 DNA: TGTGCCAGCAGCACCGGGACTAGCGGGGGGGAAGGGGAGACCCAGTACTTC
J gene: TRBJ2-5
clone size: NA
V gene: TRBV11-3
D gene: TRBD2

CDR3 protein: CAWSTSGTDEKLFF
CDR3 DNA: TGTGCCTGGAGTACTTCCGGGACAGATGAAAAACTGTTTTTT
J gene: TRBJ1-4
clone size: NA
V gene: TRBV30
D gene: TRBD1

CDR3 protein: CASSWGQSYNEQFF
CDR3 DNA: TGCGCCAGCAGCTGGGGACAGTCCTACAATGAGCAGTTCTTC
J gene: TRBJ2-1
clone size: NA
V gene: TRBV5-1
D gene: TRBD1

CDR3 protein: CASSIGQGATYEQYF
CDR3 DNA: TGTGCCAGCAGTATCGGACAGGGGGCAACCTACGAGCAGTACTTC
J gene: TRBJ2-7
clone size: NA
V gene: TRBV27
D gene: TRBD1

CDR3 protein: CASSLGTSGSYEQYF
CDR3 DNA: TGTGCCAGCAGCTTGGGGACTAGCGGTTCCTACGAGCAGTACTTC
J gene: TRBJ2-7
clone size: NA
V gene: TRBV5-4
D gene: TRBD2

CDR3 protein: CASSLGSGVVFF
CDR3 DNA: TGCGCCAGCAGCCTAGGGTCCGGAGTGGTGTTCTTC
J gene: TRBJ2-1
clone size: NA
V gene: TRBV4-3
D gene: NA

CDR3 protein: CASSLGGANTEAFF
CDR3 DNA: TGTGCCAGCAGCTTAGGAGGGGCCAACACTGAAGCTTTCTTT
J gene: TRBJ1-1
clone size: NA
V gene: TRBV11-3
D gene: NA

CDR3 protein: CASSVNNNYEQYF
CDR3 DNA: TGTGCCAGCAGCGTTAATAATAACTACGAGCAGTACTTC
J gene: TRBJ2-7
clone size: NA
V gene: TRBV6-1
D gene: NA

CDR3 protein: CASSLKAGNSNQPQHF
CDR3 DNA: TGTGCCAGCAGTTTGAAAGCAGGGAATAGCAATCAGCCCCAGCATTTT
J gene: TRBJ1-5
clone size: NA
V gene: TRBV27
D gene: NA

CDR3 protein: CASRLRTGISGNTIYF
CDR3 DNA: TGTGCCAGCAGATTACGGACAGGGATAAGTGGAAACACCATATATTTT
J gene: TRBJ1-3
clone size: NA
V gene: TRBV11-2
D gene: TRBD1

CDR3 protein: CASSWTGGIGEQYF
CDR3 DNA: TGTGCCAGCAGCTGGACAGGGGGCATCGGCGAGCAGTACTTC
J gene: TRBJ2-7
clone size: NA
V gene: TRBV11-2
D gene: TRBD1

CDR3 protein: CASSFNPTYEQYF
CDR3 DNA: TGTGCCAGCAGCTTCAATCCGACCTACGAGCAGTACTTC
J gene: TRBJ2-7
clone size: few
V gene: TRBV7-6
D gene: NA

CDR3 protein: CSVESGSYEQYF
CDR3 DNA: TGCAGCGTTGAAAGCGGGAGCTACGAGCAGTACTTC
J gene: TRBJ2-7
clone size: NA
V gene: TRBV29-1
D gene: TRBD2

CDR3 protein: CASSSTLGGGGETQYF
CDR3 DNA: TGTGCTAGCAGCTCCACCCTAGGGGGCGGGGGAGAGACCCAGTACTTC
J gene: TRBJ2-5
clone size: NA
V gene: TRBV7-7
D gene: NA

CDR3 protein: CASSGQIEEQYF
CDR3 DNA: TGTGCCAGCAGCGGACAAATTGAGGAGCAGTACTTC
J gene: TRBJ2-7
clone size: NA
V gene: TRBV2
D gene: NA

CDR3 protein: CASSQEMGIGSNQPQHF
CDR3 DNA: TGTGCCAGCAGCCAAGAAATGGGGATCGGTAGCAATCAGCCCCAGCATTTT
J gene: TRBJ1-5
clone size: NA
V gene: TRBV4-2
D gene: NA

CDR3 protein: CASSEEALNEKLFF
CDR3 DNA: TGTGCCAGCAGTGAAGAAGCTCTTAATGAAAAACTGTTTTTT
J gene: TRBJ1-4
clone size: NA
V gene: TRBV6-1
D gene: NA

CDR3 protein: CASSGSGGANVLTF
CDR3 DNA: TGTGCCAGCAGTGGGTCGGGTGGGGCCAACGTCCTGACTTTC
J gene: TRBJ2-6
clone size: NA
V gene: TRBV2
D gene: NA

CDR3 protein: CASSGVAQYF
CDR3 DNA: TGTGCCAGCAGCGGTGTAGCGCAGTACTTC
J gene: TRBJ2-7
clone size: NA
V gene: TRBV7-9
D gene: NA

CDR3 protein: CASSQVLGSPNQPQHF
CDR3 DNA: TGCGCCAGCAGCCAAGTGTTGGGGTCCCCAAATCAGCCCCAGCATTTT
J gene: TRBJ1-5
clone size: NA
V gene: TRBV4-1
D gene: NA

CDR3 protein: CASSFELAGAYEQYF
CDR3 DNA: TGCGCCAGCAGCTTTGAACTAGCGGGGGCCTACGAGCAGTACTTC
J gene: TRBJ2-7
clone size: NA
V gene: TRBV5-1
D gene: TRBD2

CDR3 protein: CASSQKSESTEAFF
CDR3 DNA: TGCGCCAGCAGCCAAAAGTCAGAGTCTACTGAAGCTTTCTTT
J gene: TRBJ1-1
clone size: NA
V gene: TRBV4-1
D gene: NA

CDR3 protein: CASQTGRSRYEQYF
CDR3 DNA: TGTGCCAGCCAGACAGGGAGATCAAGATACGAGCAGTACTTC
J gene: TRBJ2-7
clone size: NA
V gene: TRBV7-8
D gene: TRBD1

CDR3 protein: CASIPTSLSSYNEQFF
CDR3 DNA: TGTGCCAGCATCCCGACTAGCCTCAGCTCCTACAATGAGCAGTTCTTC
J gene: TRBJ2-1
clone size: NA
V gene: TRBV27
D gene: TRBD2

CDR3 protein: CASSFARDSTYEQYF
CDR3 DNA: TGTGCCAGCAGCTTCGCTCGGGACAGTACCTACGAGCAGTACTTC
J gene: TRBJ2-7
clone size: NA
V gene: TRBV11-2
D gene: TRBD1